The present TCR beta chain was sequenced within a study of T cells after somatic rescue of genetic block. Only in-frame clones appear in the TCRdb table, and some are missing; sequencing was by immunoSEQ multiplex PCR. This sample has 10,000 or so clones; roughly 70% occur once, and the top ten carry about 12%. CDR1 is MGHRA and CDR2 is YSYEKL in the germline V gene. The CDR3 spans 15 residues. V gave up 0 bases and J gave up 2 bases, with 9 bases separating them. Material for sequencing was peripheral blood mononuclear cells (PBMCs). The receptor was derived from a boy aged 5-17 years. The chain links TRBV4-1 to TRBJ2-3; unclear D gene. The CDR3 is CASSQDSAYTDTQYF. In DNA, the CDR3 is TGCGCCAGCAGCCAAGATTCCGCATACACAGATACGCAGTATTTT.